This T cell receptor (beta chain) was identified during a study of chemoradiotherapy in HPV16-positive cancers. Findings and limits, study-wide: Candidate HPV-specific clones and E7-related TCR motifs grew in tumor during treatment.

Of note for this clone: Antigen specificity is unknown.

The repertoire was sequenced with immunoSEQ multiplex PCR; TCRdb's copy has only in-frame clones and lacks some. The sample lists roughly 12,000 clones; over 75% were seen once. The CDR3 runs 15 residues. Germline V gives CDR1 MDHEN, CDR2 SYDVKM. V dropped 10 bases and J dropped 0 bases, with 18 bases sitting between them. Samples were taken several times over chemoradiotherapy. This receptor was taken from a human donor with HPV-associated anogenital cancer. Sample acquisition took place from a patient who underwent chemoradiotherapy. The V and J genes are TRBV28 and TRBJ1-1; D is ambiguous. This CDR3 is CATSDGGFMNTEAFF. Written as DNA, the CDR3 is TGTGCCACCTCGGATGGAGGCTTCATGAACACTGAAGCTTTCTTT.